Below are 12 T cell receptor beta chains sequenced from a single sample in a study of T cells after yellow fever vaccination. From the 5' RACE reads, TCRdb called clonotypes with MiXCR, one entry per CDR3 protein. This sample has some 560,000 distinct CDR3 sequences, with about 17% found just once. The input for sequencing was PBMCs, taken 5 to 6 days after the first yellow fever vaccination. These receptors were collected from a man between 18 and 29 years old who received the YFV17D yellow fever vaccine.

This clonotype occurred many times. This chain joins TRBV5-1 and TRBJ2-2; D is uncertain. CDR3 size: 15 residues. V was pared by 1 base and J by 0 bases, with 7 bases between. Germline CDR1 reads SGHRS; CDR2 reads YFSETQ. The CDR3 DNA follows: TGCGCCAGCAGCTTGAGGGCAGCGAACACCGGGGAGCTGTTTTTT. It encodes CASSLRAANTGELFF.

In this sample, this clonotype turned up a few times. The CDR3 nucleotides read TGTGCCACCAGCAGAGTGAACCTTAACTATGGCTACACCTTC. Its protein product is CATSRVNLNYGYTF. V usage is TRBV15 and J usage is TRBJ1-2; D not resolved. The V gene's germline CDR1 is LNHNV and CDR2 YYDKDF (reference sequence). This CDR3 has 14 amino acids. The germline V and J ends were trimmed by 1 base and 1 base, with 7 bases remaining between them.

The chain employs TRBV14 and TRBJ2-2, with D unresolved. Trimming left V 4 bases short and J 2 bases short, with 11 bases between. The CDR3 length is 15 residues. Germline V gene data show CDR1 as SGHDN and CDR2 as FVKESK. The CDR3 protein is CASSLRPSNTGELFF. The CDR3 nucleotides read TGTGCCAGCAGCCTTCGCCCCTCAAACACCGGGGAGCTGTTTTTT.

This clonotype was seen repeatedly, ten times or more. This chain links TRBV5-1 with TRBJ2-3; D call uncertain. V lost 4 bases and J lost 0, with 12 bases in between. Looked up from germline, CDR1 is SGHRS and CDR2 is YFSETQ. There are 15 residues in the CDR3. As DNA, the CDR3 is TGCGCCAGCAGCCTCGAGCGCACCAGCACAGATACGCAGTATTTT. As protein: CASSLERTSTDTQYF.

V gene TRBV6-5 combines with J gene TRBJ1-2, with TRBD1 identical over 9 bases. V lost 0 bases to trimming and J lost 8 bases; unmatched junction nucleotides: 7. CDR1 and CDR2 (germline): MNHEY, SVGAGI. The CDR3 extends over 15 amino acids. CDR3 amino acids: CASSYSSDRGRGYTF. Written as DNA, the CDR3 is TGTGCCAGCAGTTACTCTTCGGACAGGGGACGCGGCTACACCTTC.

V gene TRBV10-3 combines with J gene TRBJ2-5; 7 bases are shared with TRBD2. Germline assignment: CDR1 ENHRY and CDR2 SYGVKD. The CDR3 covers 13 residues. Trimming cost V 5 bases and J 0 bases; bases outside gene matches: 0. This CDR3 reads CAISRGDQETQYF. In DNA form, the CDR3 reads TGTGCCATCAGTCGGGGGGACCAAGAGACCCAGTACTTC.

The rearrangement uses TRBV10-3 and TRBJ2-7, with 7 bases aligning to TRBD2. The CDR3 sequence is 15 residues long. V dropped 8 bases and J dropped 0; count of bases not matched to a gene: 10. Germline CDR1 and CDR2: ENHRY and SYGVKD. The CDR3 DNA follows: TGTGCCATCTGGGGGGGGGATACGCGCTCCTACGAGCAGTACTTC. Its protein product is CAIWGGDTRSYEQYF.

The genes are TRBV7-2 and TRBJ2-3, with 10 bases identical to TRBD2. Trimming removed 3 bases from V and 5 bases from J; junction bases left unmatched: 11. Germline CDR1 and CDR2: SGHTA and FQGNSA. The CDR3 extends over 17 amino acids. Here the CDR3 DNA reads TGTGCCAGCAGCTTCCCAACTAGCGGGGCGGGTGGAGATACGCAGTATTTT. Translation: CASSFPTSGAGGDTQYF.

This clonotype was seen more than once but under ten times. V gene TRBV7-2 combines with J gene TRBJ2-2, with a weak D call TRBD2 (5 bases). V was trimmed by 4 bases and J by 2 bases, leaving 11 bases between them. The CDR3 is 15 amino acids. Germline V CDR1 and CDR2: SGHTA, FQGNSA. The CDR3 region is CASSSGLGNTGELFF. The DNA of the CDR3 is TGTGCCAGCAGCTCCGGACTGGGAAACACCGGGGAGCTGTTTTTT.

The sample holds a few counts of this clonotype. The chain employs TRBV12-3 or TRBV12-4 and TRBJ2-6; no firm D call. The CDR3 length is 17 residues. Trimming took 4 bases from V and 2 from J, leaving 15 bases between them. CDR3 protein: CASSSVGVLAGANVLTF. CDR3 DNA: TGTGCCAGCAGTTCCGTTGGTGTTCTGGCTGGGGCCAACGTCCTGACTTTC.

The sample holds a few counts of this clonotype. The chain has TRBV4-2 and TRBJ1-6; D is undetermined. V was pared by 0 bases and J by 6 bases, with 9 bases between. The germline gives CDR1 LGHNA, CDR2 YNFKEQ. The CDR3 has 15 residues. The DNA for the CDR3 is TGTGCCAGCAGCCAAGAGGGGTGGTCTAATTCACCCCTCCACTTT. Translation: CASSQEGWSNSPLHF.

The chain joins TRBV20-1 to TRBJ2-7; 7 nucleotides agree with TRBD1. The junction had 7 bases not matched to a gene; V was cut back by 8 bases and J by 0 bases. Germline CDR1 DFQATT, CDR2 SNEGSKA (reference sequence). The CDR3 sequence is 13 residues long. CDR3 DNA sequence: TGCAGTTTTAAACAGGGGAGCTCCTACGAGCAGTACTTC. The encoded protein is CSFKQGSSYEQYF.